The 3 T cell receptor beta chains below come from one sample, sequenced in a study of T cell clones after liver transplantation. Some clones are missing from TCRdb's copy, which holds only in-frame ones; the method was immunoSEQ multiplex PCR. The sample shows around 18,000 clones, 80% to 90% of them seen only once. The source material was CD8+ T cells from blood, sampled 45 to 46 months after liver transplant. The receptors were sampled from a human patient who received a liver transplant. Some T cells may be transferred from the graft donor.

This rearrangement joins TRBV5-4 to TRBJ1-1; D might be TRBD1 (5 bases). This CDR3 has 13 residues. CDR1 is SGHNT and CDR2 is YYREEE in the germline V gene (reference sequence). The V end lost 10 bases, the J end lost 0 bases, and 13 bases lay between the germline ends. In nucleotides, the CDR3 is TGTGCCTTAAGGGGCGCCTTGAACACTGAAGCTTTCTTT. Protein product: CALRGALNTEAFF.

This clone was seen only once. The chain has TRBV28 and TRBJ1-1; a possible D gene is TRBD1 (5 bases). V shed 0 bases and J shed 4 bases, with 12 bases lying between them. The CDR3 runs to 15 residues. Germline-derived CDR1 and CDR2 are MDHEN and SYDVKM. The CDR3 spells CASSLWRGSGTEAFF. CDR3 DNA sequence: TGTGCCAGCAGTTTATGGCGGGGGAGCGGCACTGAAGCTTTCTTT.

The chain links TRBV6-5 to TRBJ1-1; no clear D. This CDR3 is built from 15 residues. The V end was cut by 5 bases, the J end by 6 bases, with 19 bases between. The germline V gene encodes CDR1 MNHEY and CDR2 SVGAGI. CDR3 residues: CASSPTKGGGSEAFF. DNA for the CDR3: TGTGCCAGCAGTCCGACAAAGGGTGGCGGGTCTGAAGCTTTCTTT.